Below are 27 T cell receptor beta chains sequenced from a single sample in a study. TCRdb processed the reads anew with MiXCR; each CDR3 protein has one entry. Found here are about a thousand distinct CDR3 sequences, almost 25% of them singletons; the top ten hold around 36%. The sequenced sample was CD8+ T cells (not recorded whether cultured). Receptors originate from a male donor.

The chain is built from TRBV19 and TRBJ1-2; perhaps TRBD1 as D (6 bases). The CDR3 sequence is 16 residues long. Trimming shortened V by 3 bases and J by 0 bases, and 14 bases separated the two germline ends. Per germline, CDR1 LNHDA and CDR2 SQIVND (reference sequence). Here the CDR3 DNA reads TGTGCCAGTAGTATGGCGGCAGGGGCCTCTAACTATGGCTACACCTTC. It translates to CASSMAAGASNYGYTF.

Remarks on this clonotype: This may come from a read error, since a much larger clone is one base off. V is TRBV7-9 and J is TRBJ1-1; D call uncertain. V lost 2 bases and J 1 base, leaving 35 bases between the germline ends. The CDR3 is made up of 23 amino acids. Looked up from germline, CDR1 is SEHNR and CDR2 is FQNEAQ (reference sequence). DNA for the CDR3: TGTGCCAGCAGCTTATTTTCGACGGTTCCCATCATAGTACGAACGGAGAGGAACACTGAAGCTTTCTTT. This translates into CASSLFSTVPIIVRTERNTEAFF. Together with reference TRBV7-9 and TRBJ1-1, the CDR3 gives the full variable domain: DTGVSQNPRHKITKRGQNVTFRCDPISEHNRLYWYRQTLGQGPEFLTYFQNEAQLEKSRLLSDRFSAERPKGSFSTLEIQRTEQGDSAMYLCASSLFSTVPIIVRTERNTEAFFGQGTRLTVV.

This clonotype was seen a handful of times. A much larger clone is a single base away; this may be a read error. This chain uses TRBV13 with TRBJ1-4; 8 nucleotides match TRBD1. Germline V gives CDR1 PRHDT, CDR2 FYEKMQ (reference sequence). The length of the CDR3 is 15 residues. J gave up 1 base and V 6 bases, and 4 bases lay outside the gene matches. CDR3 sequence (DNA): TGTGCCAGCAGGGGAGGGACAGGAACTAATGAAAAACTGTTTTTT. Translating gives CASRGGTGTNEKLFF.

On this clonotype itself: A read error may be the cause here, since a much bigger clone is one base away. The rearrangement links TRBV15 to TRBJ1-4, with D perhaps matching TRBD1 (5 bases). This CDR3 contains 15 residues. The germline V gene has CDR1 LNHNV and CDR2 YYDKDF (reference sequence). The CDR3 spells CPTSRVQQENEKLFF. The CDR3, as DNA: TGTCCCACCAGCAGAGTCCAACAGGAGAATGAAAAACTGTTTTTT.

This clonotype has just a few counts. The chain joins TRBV6-1 to TRBJ2-3; 9 nucleotides agree with TRBD1. The V and J ends lost 3 bases and 1 base, in that order; junction bases with no gene match: 5. Germline V lookup: CDR1 MNHNS, CDR2 SASEGT. This CDR3 is 16 amino acids long. In DNA, the CDR3 is TGTGCCAGCAGTGAGGGGGGGACAGGGTGCACAGATACGCAGTATTTT. It codes for CASSEGGTGCTDTQYF.

Concerning this clonotype: A much larger clone is a single base away; this may be a read error. The chain links TRBV20-1 to TRBJ2-1; 8 bases agree with TRBD2. CDR1 and CDR2 (germline): DFQATT, SNEGSKA (reference sequence). The J segment lost 7 bases and the V segment lost 3 bases, leaving 11 bases of the junction unmatched. CDR3 length equals 15 residues. CDR3 region: CSARDTREGPNEQFF. The CDR3 DNA follows: TGCAGTGCTAGGGATACTCGGGAGGGCCCGAATGAGCAGTTCTTC.

With respect to this clonotype: This may be a read error, as it is one base from a much larger clone. The rearrangement joins TRBV4-2 to TRBJ1-5; TRBD1 is a possible D gene (5 bases). Germline values: CDR1 LGHNA, CDR2 YNFKEQ. The CDR3 totals 15 residues. With 0 bases removed from V and 8 bases from J, the gap between germline ends came to 14 bases. CDR3 region: CASSQDLGTLKPQHF. CDR3 coding DNA: TGTGCCAGCAGCCAAGATTTGGGGACCCTTAAGCCCCAGCATTTT.

This clonotype occurred a few times. Just one base apart from a much larger clone, this may be a read error. The gene calls are TRBV11-2 and TRBJ2-1, with D perhaps matching TRBD2 (6 bases). Trimming took off 1 base at V and 2 bases at J, with 9 bases between the two ends. This CDR3 spans 15 amino acids. Germline V lookup: CDR1 SGHAT, CDR2 FQNNGV. The CDR3 DNA reads as TGTGCCAGCAGCTTAGGTCCTAGCGCCTACAATGAGCAGTTCTTC. It is translated as CASSLGPSAYNEQFF.

This clonotype was seen a handful of times. J is TRBJ2-1 and V is TRBV29-1; 10 positions agree with TRBD2. Germline V CDR1 and CDR2: SQVTM, ANQGSEA. V shed 7 bases and J 5 bases; nucleotides not matched to a gene: 11. There are 15 residues in the CDR3. The CDR3 region is CSGIVLAGADNEQFF. The CDR3 DNA reads as TGCAGCGGTATTGTGCTAGCGGGAGCAGACAATGAGCAGTTCTTC.

This clonotype is medium-sized (0.01 to 0.1%) in the sample. The J gene is TRBJ1-2, the V gene TRBV4-2; D might be TRBD1 (5 bases). Looked up from germline, CDR1 is LGHNA and CDR2 is YNFKEQ. The CDR3 runs to 12 residues. Trimming shortened V by 3 bases and J by 8 bases, and 10 bases separated the two germline ends. Here the CDR3 reads CASSHGTSGYTF. In nucleotides, the CDR3 is TGTGCCAGCAGCCATGGGACTTCAGGCTACACCTTC.

This clonotype is categorized as medium-sized. V gene TRBV4-1 combines with J gene TRBJ2-1; D could derive from TRBD1 or TRBD2 (5 bases each). The CDR3 loop spans 15 amino acids. CDR1 MGHRA and CDR2 YSYEKL come from the germline V gene. Trimming removed 4 bases from V and 4 bases from J, with 14 bases in between. CDR3 loop: CASSLGTNGYNEQFF. As DNA, the CDR3 is TGCGCCAGCAGCCTCGGGACGAACGGGTACAATGAGCAGTTCTTC.

The sample holds a few counts of this clonotype. Possible read error: a much larger clone is one base away. The V gene is TRBV12-3 or TRBV12-4, the J gene TRBJ1-2; D is ambiguous. This CDR3 spans 15 amino acids. Written as DNA, the CDR3 is TGTGCCGGCAGTTTATGGGGTAGATCTAACTATGGCTACACCTTC. It encodes CAGSLWGRSNYGYTF.

This clonotype was detected a few times. A read error may be the cause here, since a much bigger clone is one base away. This chain links TRBV3-1 with TRBJ2-2; 10 positions match TRBD2. This CDR3 is 17 amino acids long. From germline, CDR1 is LGHDT and CDR2 YNNKEL (reference sequence). J gave up 5 bases and V 4 bases, and 10 bases lay outside the gene matches. CDR3 region: CASSLMVTSGFTGELFF. DNA for the CDR3: TGTGCCAGCAGCCTGATGGTGACTAGCGGGTTTACCGGGGAGCTGTTTTTT.

By its share, this clonotype is large (0.1 to 1%). The rearrangement uses TRBV2 and TRBJ2-4; D may be TRBD2 (6 bases). CDR1 is SNHLY and CDR2 is FYNNEI in the germline V gene. V dropped 6 bases and J dropped 2 bases, with 11 bases sitting between them. This CDR3 spans 14 amino acids. The DNA of the CDR3 is TGTGCCAGCAGCACTGGGGGGTCCAAAAACATTCAGTACTTC. Translating gives CASSTGGSKNIQYF.

In regard to this clonotype: A much larger clone differs by one base, so this may be a read error. The chain is built from TRBV5-4 and TRBJ2-3, with D possibly TRBD1 on 5 matching bases. Germline CDR1 is SGHNT and CDR2 is YYREEE (reference sequence). This CDR3 has 12 residues. Trimming pared 3 bases from V and 7 bases from J, leaving 9 bases between. CDR3 in amino acids: CASSWGVNTQYF. The DNA for the CDR3 is TGTGCCAGCAGCTGGGGCGTGAATACGCAGTATTTT.

This clonotype is termed medium-sized. The chain joins TRBV28 to TRBJ2-7, with TRBD2 matching over 11 bases. V gave up 6 bases and J gave up 3 bases; unmatched junction bases: 7. Germline V CDR1 and CDR2: MDHEN, SYDVKM. The CDR3 sequence is 15 residues long. The CDR3 DNA reads TGTGCCAGCAGGACTAGCGGGACCCTCCTCTACGAGCAGTACTTC. It is translated as CASRTSGTLLYEQYF.

This clonotype is labeled as medium-sized. This chain's CDR3 is CSAQLQLGNEQFF. The CDR3 nucleotides read TGCAGTGCTCAACTCCAACTCGGGAATGAGCAGTTCTTC. The chain uses TRBV20-1 and TRBJ2-1; D call uncertain. Trimming took 5 bases from V and 7 from J, leaving 15 bases between them. Germline V gives CDR1 DFQATT, CDR2 SNEGSKA (reference sequence). CDR3 length: 13 amino acids.

This clonotype is classed as medium-sized. This chain uses TRBV7-9 with TRBJ2-7, with D unclear. V was cut by 2 bases and J by 2 bases, with 4 bases left in between. This CDR3 region has 12 residues. Looked up from germline, CDR1 is SEHNR and CDR2 is FQNEAQ (reference sequence). CDR3 coding DNA: TGTGCCAGCAGCTTACTTCCCTACGAGCAGTACTTC. Protein sequence: CASSLLPYEQYF.

This clonotype counts as medium-sized. This sequence joins TRBV9 and TRBJ1-1; 7 bases are shared with TRBD1. Germline V lookup: CDR1 SGDLS, CDR2 YYNGEE. The CDR3 extends over 15 amino acids. The ends lost 6 bases at V and 0 bases at J; junction bases unmatched: 8. The CDR3 DNA reads TGTGCCAGCACCAGAAACAGGGGCCTGAACACTGAAGCTTTCTTT. Amino acid sequence: CASTRNRGLNTEAFF. Complete variable domain (other parts from reference TRBV9 and TRBJ1-1): DSGVTQTPKHLITATGQRVTLRCSPRSGDLSVYWYQQSLDQGLQFLIQYYNGEERAKGNILERFSAQQFPDLHSELNLSSLELGDSALYFCASTRNRGLNTEAFFGQGTRLTVV.

This clonotype was picked up a small number of times. This clone may be a read error of a much larger clone one base away. The chain carries TRBV4-1 and TRBJ1-2; TRBD1 aligns across 8 bases. The CDR3 spans 15 residues. Germline V gene lookup returns CDR1 MGHRA and CDR2 YSYEKL. Germline trimming cut 3 bases from V and 7 bases from J; bases unmatched to any gene: 10. CDR3 in DNA: TGCGCCAGCAGCCATCCGACAGGGGTGTTCTGTGGCTACACCTTC. Its protein product is CASSHPTGVFCGYTF.

This clonotype counts as medium-sized. J is TRBJ2-1 and V is TRBV5-1, with no clear D. Per germline, CDR1 SGHRS and CDR2 YFSETQ. The V gene lost 0 bases and the J gene lost 5 bases, with 9 bases spanning the gap. The CDR3 contains 14 residues. The CDR3 DNA reads TGCGCCAGCAGCTTGGTGCACAAAAACAATGAGCAGTTCTTC. Its protein product is CASSLVHKNNEQFF.

In its sample, this clonotype ranks as medium-sized. The rearrangement uses TRBV4-3 and TRBJ2-2; no definite D call. V was trimmed by 0 bases and J by 1 base, leaving 9 bases between them. The length of the CDR3 is 16 residues. The germline V gene encodes CDR1 LGHNA and CDR2 YSLEER. The CDR3: CASSQDIRQNTGELFF. CDR3 DNA sequence: TGCGCCAGCAGCCAAGATATCAGGCAGAACACCGGGGAGCTGTTTTTT.

This clonotype is labeled as large. The rearrangement joins TRBV7-9 to TRBJ2-5; D unclear. The CDR3 sequence is 15 residues long. The germline V gene encodes CDR1 SEHNR and CDR2 FQNEAQ (reference sequence). Trimming took 5 bases from V and 5 from J, leaving 18 bases between them. CDR3 in DNA: TGTGCCAGCAGCCCAACTACCCGGTTGCCTGAGACCCAGTACTTC. This translates into CASSPTTRLPETQYF. The full variable domain, in which reference TRBV7-9 and TRBJ2-5 provide the parts outside the CDR3, is DTGVSQNPRHKITKRGQNVTFRCDPISEHNRLYWYRQTLGQGPEFLTYFQNEAQLEKSRLLSDRFSAERPKGSFSTLEIQRTEQGDSAMYLCASSPTTRLPETQYFGPGTRLLVL.

In its sample, this clonotype is medium-sized (0.01 to 0.1%). The chain joins TRBV4-3 to TRBJ2-3; TRBD2 aligns across 9 bases. The V and J ends lost 0 bases and 1 base, in that order; junction bases with no gene match: 2. Germline V lookup: CDR1 LGHNA, CDR2 YSLEER. The CDR3 loop spans 16 amino acids. The CDR3 DNA reads TGCGCCAGCAGCCAAGAAGAGCGGGGGGGCACAGATACGCAGTATTTT. Amino acids: CASSQEERGGTDTQYF.

This clonotype is classed as large. The chain has TRBV20-1 and TRBJ2-1, with 8 bases fitting TRBD2. Germline CDR1 DFQATT, CDR2 SNEGSKA (reference sequence). Trimming cost V 3 bases and J 7 bases; bases outside gene matches: 11. The CDR3 sequence is 15 residues long. CDR3: CSARDTREGLNEQFF. CDR3 nucleotide sequence: TGCAGTGCTAGGGATACTCGGGAGGGCCTGAATGAGCAGTTCTTC.

The rearrangement links TRBV6-2 or TRBV6-3 to TRBJ1-5; 8 nucleotides align to TRBD1. Germline trimming cut 6 bases from V and 5 bases from J; bases unmatched to any gene: 6. CDR1 is MNHEY, CDR2 SVGEGT, per germline. The CDR3 runs 14 residues. CDR3 DNA sequence: TGTGCCAGCAGGACAGGACAGGGTTATCAGCCCCAGCATTTT. Translating it yields CASRTGQGYQPQHF.

This clonotype is labeled hyperexpanded. The rearrangement joins TRBV7-8 to TRBJ2-5; 7 nucleotides line up with TRBD2. Losses at the gene ends were 1 base for V and 1 base for J; bases not matched to a gene: 9. The germline CDR1 and CDR2 sequences are SGHVS and FQNEAQ. This CDR3 region has 17 residues. CDR3 nucleotides: TGTGCCAGCAGCTTAGTCTGGTCTAGCGGAGGCCAAGAGACCCAGTACTTC. Encoded protein: CASSLVWSSGGQETQYF.